A single sample is the source of the 13 T cell receptor beta chains below, sequenced in a study of blood T cell repertoires in COVID-19. TCRdb's copy holds only in-frame clones and misses some; the assay was immunoSEQ multiplex PCR. The table shows 250,000 or so clones, with under 95% occurring only once. Sequencing was carried out using PBMCs or T cells enriched from blood (not recorded which). The receptors come from a man aged 35 to 55 who had been exposed to COVID-19.

This sequence joins TRBV2 and TRBJ2-7; TRBD1 is a possible D gene (6 bases). CDR3 length equals 14 residues. V was clipped by 4 bases and J by 3 bases, with 13 bases between them. Germline V gene lookup returns CDR1 SNHLY and CDR2 FYNNEI. The CDR3: CASSVTYRVYEQYF. The CDR3 region has the DNA TGTGCCAGCAGTGTCACATACAGGGTCTACGAGCAGTACTTC. The full variable domain, with the rest looked up from reference TRBV2 and TRBJ2-7, is EPEVTQTPSHQVTQMGQEVILRCVPISNHLYFYWYRQILGQKVEFLVSFYNNEISEKSEIFDDQFSVERPDGSNFTLKIRSTKLEDSAMYFCASSVTYRVYEQYFGPGTRLTVT.

The rearrangement joins TRBV7-3 to TRBJ2-3; 10 nucleotides line up with TRBD2. Germline loops: CDR1 SGHTA, CDR2 FQGTGA. After removal of 2 bases from V and 6 bases from J, the junction contained 5 bases not matched to a gene. The CDR3 covers 15 residues. CDR3 sequence: CASSLELAGSDTQYF. The CDR3 DNA sequence: TGTGCCAGCAGCTTAGAACTAGCGGGATCGGATACGCAGTATTTT. Supplemented by reference TRBV7-3 and TRBJ2-3, the full variable domain reads GAGVSQTPSNKVTEKGKYVELRCDPISGHTALYWYRQSLGQGPEFLIYFQGTGAADDSGLPNDRFFAVRPEGSVSTLKIQRTERGDSAVYLCASSLELAGSDTQYFGPGTRLTVL.

This clone came up a few times. The rearrangement links TRBV7-9 to TRBJ2-2; 8 nucleotides agree with TRBD2. The germline V gene has CDR1 SEHNR and CDR2 FQNEAQ (reference sequence). Unmatched junction bases numbered 12, after V lost 2 bases and J lost 4 bases. CDR3 length equals 18 residues. The CDR3 sequence: CASSLIRRAGASTGELFF. As DNA, the CDR3 is TGTGCCAGCAGCTTAATCAGGCGAGCGGGAGCTAGCACCGGGGAGCTGTTTTTT.

This chain joins TRBV9 and TRBJ1-2; 8 bases fit TRBD1. The CDR3 contains 12 residues. Germline V CDR1 and CDR2: SGDLS, YYNGEE. Trimming cost V 4 bases and J 8 bases; bases outside gene matches: 4. The CDR3 spells CASSLGQGGYTF. CDR3 DNA: TGTGCCAGCAGCCTCGGACAGGGCGGCTACACCTTC.

This clone was seen a handful of times. The CDR3 sequence: CASGERTRGEQFF. The CDR3 bases are TGTGCCAGCGGAGAAAGGACTAGAGGTGAGCAGTTCTTC. The chain uses TRBV7-9 and TRBJ2-1; 7 bases agree with TRBD2. The germline V gene encodes CDR1 SEHNR and CDR2 FQNEAQ (reference sequence). The CDR3 consists of 13 residues. V was clipped by 8 bases and J by 9 bases; unmatched bases: 10.

The V gene is TRBV28, the J gene TRBJ1-2; TRBD1 aligns across 7 bases. Unmatched junction bases numbered 10, after V lost 10 bases and J lost 8 bases. This CDR3 spans 12 amino acids. Germline V gene sequence: CDR1 MDHEN, CDR2 SYDVKM. The DNA for the CDR3 is TGTGCCACCACGACAGGGTCGGTCGGCTACACCTTC. This gives the protein CATTTGSVGYTF.

V gene TRBV7-9 combines with J gene TRBJ2-5; tentative D call: TRBD1 (6 bases). Germline V CDR1 and CDR2: SEHNR, FQNEAQ (reference sequence). Trimming left V 0 bases short and J 4 bases short, with 15 bases between. CDR3 length: 16 amino acids. In DNA, the CDR3 is TGTGCCAGCAGCTTAGCAGGCAGGGGAATGTTAGAGACCCAGTACTTC. Amino acids: CASSLAGRGMLETQYF.

The chain uses TRBV7-2 and TRBJ1-5, with D maybe TRBD1 (5 bases). The CDR3 runs to 13 residues. Germline CDR1 is SGHTA and CDR2 is FQGNSA. Trimming cost V 4 bases and J 8 bases, with 12 bases left between them. The CDR3 loop is CASSSATGKPQHF. DNA of the CDR3: TGTGCCAGCAGCTCGGCAACAGGAAAGCCCCAGCATTTT.

The chain combines TRBV11-2 with TRBJ2-2; 12 bases line up with TRBD2. Losses at the gene ends were 5 bases for V and 4 bases for J; bases not matched to a gene: 8. This CDR3 has 17 amino acids. Looked up from germline, CDR1 is SGHAT and CDR2 is FQNNGV. The chain's CDR3 is CASSPRLAGEFTGELFF. The CDR3 DNA reads TGTGCCAGCAGCCCGAGACTAGCGGGGGAATTCACCGGGGAGCTGTTTTTT.

The chain recombines TRBV9 with TRBJ2-1; TRBD2 matches at 9 bases. The germline V gene encodes CDR1 SGDLS and CDR2 YYNGEE. This CDR3 contains 16 residues. V shed 5 bases, J shed 6 bases, and the junction held 12 bases outside the gene matches. Here the CDR3 reads CASSSGGGRAINEQFF. The DNA for the CDR3 is TGTGCCAGCAGTTCAGGCGGCGGGAGGGCCATCAATGAGCAGTTCTTC.

The CDR3 DNA sequence: TGTGCCAGCAGCTTGGAAGGGGAACCCTCCTACGAGCAGTACTTC. Protein sequence: CASSLEGEPSYEQYF. This chain connects TRBV5-6 to TRBJ2-7, with D possibly TRBD1 on 5 matching bases. The germline V and J ends were trimmed by 0 bases and 0 bases, with 10 bases remaining between them. Germline loops: CDR1 SGHDT, CDR2 YYEEEE. There are 15 residues in the CDR3.

The chain links TRBV28 to TRBJ1-6; D is undetermined. The V gene lost 5 bases and the J gene lost 7 bases, with 15 bases spanning the gap. The CDR3 consists of 15 residues. The V gene's germline CDR1 is MDHEN and CDR2 SYDVKM. The CDR3 bases are TGTGCCAGCAGTCCCACTCCGAGTAGAAATTCACCCCTCCACTTT. This translates into CASSPTPSRNSPLHF.

The chain employs TRBV6-5 and TRBJ2-3; TRBD1 agrees at 8 bases. Per germline, CDR1 MNHEY and CDR2 SVGAGI. The CDR3 covers 13 residues. With 9 bases clipped from V and 4 bases from J, the junction kept 6 bases outside the gene matches. CDR3 coding DNA: TGTGCCAGTCCAGGGGGCCTCGCAGATACGCAGTATTTT. Translation gives CASPGGLADTQYF.